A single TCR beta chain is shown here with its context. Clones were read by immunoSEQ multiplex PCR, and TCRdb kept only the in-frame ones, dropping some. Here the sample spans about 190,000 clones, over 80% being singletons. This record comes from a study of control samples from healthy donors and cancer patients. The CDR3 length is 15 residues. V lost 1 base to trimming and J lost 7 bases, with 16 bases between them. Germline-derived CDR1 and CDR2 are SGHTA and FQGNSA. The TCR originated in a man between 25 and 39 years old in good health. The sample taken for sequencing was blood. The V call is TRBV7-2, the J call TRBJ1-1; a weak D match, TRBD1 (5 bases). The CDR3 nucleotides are TGTGCCAGCAGCTTAGGGGGGGTTAGGGCCAGTGAAGCTTTCTTT. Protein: CASSLGGVRASEAFF.